This passage covers 21 T cell receptor beta chains from one sample sequenced in a study of T cell repertoires in cytomegalovirus infection (dated 2019 in TCRdb). The listed sequencing device is Illumina HiSeq 1500. Using fastp trimming at Q25 and MiXCR clonotype assembly, TCRdb reanalyzed the public sequencing data and kept in-frame beta chains. Entries that share a CDR3 protein sequence are merged under the most common genes and DNA. The sample table shows about 740,000 distinct CDR3 sequences, and less than 40% are seen once. Under 3.5% of the sample is taken by the ten largest. Sequencing was performed on PBMCs. These TCRs come from a human donor in good health (CMV status not recorded). Some clones in this sample may be carry-over from other donors' samples.

This clonotype was picked up a small number of times. V usage is TRBV10-2 and J usage is TRBJ1-2, with D unresolved. CDR3 length equals 13 residues. Germline V gives CDR1 WSHSY, CDR2 SAAADI. Trimming shortened V by 6 bases and J by 1 base, and 9 bases separated the two germline ends. Here the CDR3 DNA reads TGCGCCAGCAGGGACGGAATTAACTATGGCTACACCTTC. It specifies CASRDGINYGYTF.

The chain combines TRBV5-4 with TRBJ2-3, with D tentatively TRBD1 (6 bases). The CDR3 length is 14 residues. The germline V gene encodes CDR1 SGHNT and CDR2 YYREEE (reference sequence). Trimming stripped 2 bases from V and 2 bases from J, with 9 bases between. The CDR3 spells CASSFRTDTDTQYF. The CDR3 DNA sequence: TGTGCCAGCAGCTTCCGGACAGACACAGATACGCAGTATTTT.

V and J are TRBV20-1 and TRBJ1-1; D not certain. The CDR3 spans 15 residues. Trimming took 4 bases from V and 1 from J, leaving 16 bases between them. Germline V gene data show CDR1 as DFQATT and CDR2 as SNEGSKA (reference sequence). CDR3 loop: CSANLVRVQNTEAFF. The CDR3, as DNA: TGCAGTGCTAATCTGGTCCGGGTCCAGAACACTGAAGCTTTCTTT.

Turning to this clonotype: It is likely a read error, because the conserved phenylalanine at the end of the CDR3 is missing. V is TRBV15 and J is TRBJ2-7; 8 bases fit TRBD2. The J segment lost 1 base and the V segment lost 4 bases, leaving 9 bases of the junction unmatched. The CDR3 length is 16 residues. Germline V gives CDR1 LNHNV, CDR2 YYDKDF (reference sequence). This CDR3 is CATSIESAGASYEQYL. The CDR3 DNA reads TGTGCCACCAGCATAGAATCAGCGGGAGCATCCTACGAGCAGTACTTA.

This clonotype has just a few counts. The CDR3 carries no conserved terminal phenylalanine or tryptophan, so it likely arises from a read error. The chain is built from TRBV4-1 and TRBJ1-2, with 10 bases matching TRBD1. This CDR3 spans 15 amino acids. V shed 4 bases, J shed 3 bases, and the junction held 5 bases outside the gene matches. Germline V gene lookup returns CDR1 MGHRA and CDR2 YSYEKL. The CDR3 bases are TGCGCCAGCAGCCCCGATGGACAGGGGGACTATGGCTACACCTTA. Translation: CASSPDGQGDYGYTL.

The chain combines TRBV6-5 with TRBJ1-5; no reliable D call. The germline CDR1 and CDR2 sequences are MNHEY and SVGAGI. The V end lost 5 bases, the J end lost 3 bases, and 20 bases lay between the germline ends. The CDR3 has 17 amino acids. CDR3 nucleotides: TGTGCCAGCAGTAAAGGGCCCGGTTGGGAAGACAATCAGCCCCAGCATTTT. Protein product: CASSKGPGWEDNQPQHF.

In this sample, this clonotype turned up a few times. This chain connects TRBV20-1 to TRBJ2-7; no definite D call. Trimming removed 4 bases from V and 6 bases from J, with 13 bases in between. This CDR3 comprises 12 residues. The germline V gene encodes CDR1 DFQATT and CDR2 SNEGSKA (reference sequence). The CDR3 region has the DNA TGCAGTGCTATCCTTGGGGTACCCGAGCAGTACTTC. Translated: CSAILGVPEQYF.

This rearrangement joins TRBV20-1 to TRBJ1-6; no definite D call. Germline assignment: CDR1 DFQATT and CDR2 SNEGSKA (reference sequence). This CDR3 is 14 amino acids long. Trimming pared 3 bases from V and 7 bases from J, leaving 13 bases between. CDR3 protein: CSASVRRENSPLHF. The CDR3 region has the DNA TGCAGTGCTAGTGTCCGGCGGGAGAATTCACCCCTCCACTTT.

In its sample, this clonotype was seen a few times. J is TRBJ2-1 and V is TRBV27; D may be TRBD1 or TRBD2 (5 bases each). CDR1 and CDR2 (germline): MNHEY, SMNVEV (reference sequence). The CDR3 loop spans 16 amino acids. Trimming took off 5 bases at V and 7 bases at J, with 21 bases between the two ends. In nucleotides, the CDR3 is TGTGCCAGCAGTCCGCAAAAATGGGGGTTGGAGAATGAGCAGTTCTTC. It specifies CASSPQKWGLENEQFF.

V gene TRBV7-2 combines with J gene TRBJ2-7; D is perhaps TRBD1 (6 bases). Germline V gives CDR1 SGHTA, CDR2 FQGNSA. The CDR3 has 12 residues. The germline V and J ends were trimmed by 3 bases and 7 bases, with 10 bases remaining between them. CDR3 sequence: CASSLSGTEQYF. The CDR3 region has the DNA TGTGCCAGCAGCTTGTCAGGGACAGAGCAGTACTTC.

The chain is built from TRBV7-9 and TRBJ1-1, with D possibly being TRBD1 (6 bases). CDR3 size: 15 residues. The germline gives CDR1 SEHNR, CDR2 FQNEAQ (reference sequence). Trimming took off 5 bases at V and 9 bases at J, with 22 bases between the two ends. The CDR3 loop is CASSIRDTAYGKAFF. In nucleotides, the CDR3 is TGTGCCAGCAGCATCCGGGACACGGCGTACGGGAAAGCTTTCTTT. Full variable domain (rest looked up from reference TRBV7-9 and TRBJ1-1): DTGVSQNPRHKITKRGQNVTFRCDPISEHNRLYWYRQTLGQGPEFLTYFQNEAQLEKSRLLSDRFSAERPKGSFSTLEIQRTEQGDSAMYLCASSIRDTAYGKAFFGQGTRLTVV.

This clonotype has a handful of counts. This chain connects TRBV27 to TRBJ1-1; no definite D call. V lost 4 bases and J 2 bases, leaving 11 bases between the germline ends. Per the germline V gene, CDR1 is MNHEY and CDR2 is SMNVEV (reference sequence). The CDR3 extends over 14 amino acids. The CDR3 region is CASSSWALNTEAFF. CDR3 nucleotides: TGTGCCAGCAGTTCCTGGGCCCTAAACACTGAAGCTTTCTTT.

V usage is TRBV5-6 and J usage is TRBJ2-1; D ambiguous. Trimming cost V 2 bases and J 8 bases, with 8 bases left between them. Germline V gives CDR1 SGHDT, CDR2 YYEEEE. The CDR3 runs to 12 residues. CDR3 DNA: TGTGCCAGCAGCTTCTACAGTGATGAGCAGTTCTTC. This sequence encodes CASSFYSDEQFF.

This clonotype was counted once. The V call is TRBV20-1, the J call TRBJ2-7; TRBD2 aligns across 9 bases. V lost 5 bases to trimming and J lost 0 bases; unmatched junction nucleotides: 11. CDR1 is DFQATT and CDR2 is SNEGSKA in the germline V gene (reference sequence). The CDR3 covers 16 residues. In DNA, the CDR3 is TGCAGTGCTCGACTATTTAGCGGGAGTATCTCCTACGAGCAGTACTTC. Its translation is CSARLFSGSISYEQYF.

This clonotype has a single count. The chain carries TRBV7-2 and TRBJ2-2, with D maybe TRBD1 (7 bases). Trimming took 6 bases from V and 5 from J, leaving 19 bases between them. In germline, CDR1 is SGHTA, CDR2 FQGNSA. The CDR3 spans 16 residues. The CDR3 region has the DNA TGTGCCAGCAGACTCGCAGGGGCAGGGGGGACCGGGGAGCTGTTTTTT. It translates to CASRLAGAGGTGELFF.

This rearrangement joins TRBV7-2 to TRBJ1-6, with D perhaps TRBD1 (6 bases). Germline V CDR1 and CDR2: SGHTA, FQGNSA. This CDR3 is built from 14 residues. V was clipped by 5 bases and J by 7 bases, with 12 bases between them. The CDR3 DNA sequence: TGTGCCAGCAGCCCGGACAGAGAAAATTCACCCCTCCACTTT. Translating gives CASSPDRENSPLHF.

This chain joins TRBV11-2 and TRBJ1-3; TRBD1 is a possible D gene (5 bases). This CDR3 contains 15 residues. Per germline, CDR1 SGHAT and CDR2 FQNNGV. The V end was cut by 3 bases, the J end by 0 bases, with 9 bases between. CDR3 residues: CASSLGTHSGNTIYF. The DNA of the CDR3 is TGTGCCAGCAGCTTGGGGACCCACTCTGGAAACACCATATATTTT. Filled out from reference TRBV11-2 and TRBJ1-3, the complete variable domain reads EAGVAQSPRYKIIEKRQSVAFWCNPISGHATLYWYQQILGQGPKLLIQFQNNGVVDDSQLPKDRFSAERLKGVDSTLKIQPAKLEDSAVYLCASSLGTHSGNTIYFGEGSWLTVV.

Of note for this clonotype: A junction boundary mismatches the germline segment, possibly from a read error. The chain recombines TRBV12-3 or TRBV12-4 with TRBJ1-4, with D perhaps TRBD1 (6 bases). This CDR3 region has 14 residues. The CDR3 here is CASSFSGEGEKLIF. CDR3 in DNA: TGTGCCAGCAGTTTCTCAGGGGAGGGTGAAAAACTGATTTTT.

This chain links TRBV5-1 with TRBJ2-5; D is uncertain. The CDR3 consists of 15 residues. V lost 2 bases and J lost 1, with 12 bases in between. Germline V gives CDR1 SGHRS, CDR2 YFSETQ. DNA of the CDR3: TGCGCCAGCAGCTTAGTGTTGAGGCCCCAAGAGACCCAGTACTTC. This encodes CASSLVLRPQETQYF.

This clonotype was recorded a few times. The V call is TRBV14, the J call TRBJ1-1, with a possible D match to TRBD1 (5 bases). The germline V gene encodes CDR1 SGHDN and CDR2 FVKESK. Trimming took off 0 bases at V and 4 bases at J, with 9 bases between the two ends. The CDR3 length is 14 residues. CDR3 DNA sequence: TGTGCCAGCAGCCAAGATGGCAGGGCCACTGAAGCTTTCTTT. This translates into CASSQDGRATEAFF. The full variable domain, completed using reference TRBV14 and TRBJ1-1, is EAGVTQFPSHSVIEKGQTVTLRCDPISGHDNLYWYRRVMGKEIKFLLHFVKESKQDESGMPNNRFLAERTGGTYSTLKVQPAELEDSGVYFCASSQDGRATEAFFGQGTRLTVV.

The chain carries TRBV19 and TRBJ2-3; 10 bases line up with TRBD2. In germline, CDR1 is LNHDA, CDR2 SQIVND (reference sequence). V shed 4 bases, J shed 1 base, and the junction held 2 bases outside the gene matches. There are 15 residues in the CDR3. The CDR3 DNA reads TGTGCCAGTAGTACAAGCGGGAGGGGCACAGATACGCAGTATTTT. Protein: CASSTSGRGTDTQYF.